The next 7 T cell receptor beta chains were all read from a single sample in a study of patients and donors after allogeneic stem cell transplantation. TCRdb re-derived calls from the RT-PCR reads in MiXCR, one entry per CDR3 protein. The sample has about 960,000 distinct CDR3 sequences, more than 15% seen once. The sequenced material came from blood, either unsorted or a sorted T cell fraction (not recorded which). The receptor source for this set is a human donor who was either an allogeneic HSCT recipient or a stem cell or donor lymphocyte infusion donor (not recorded which). It is not recorded whose cells these are; they may come from a transplant donor.

This clonotype appeared a few times. The chain employs TRBV7-9 and TRBJ1-2; D is possibly TRBD1 (5 bases). With 4 bases removed from V and 3 bases from J, the gap between germline ends came to 15 bases. The CDR3 runs 15 residues. Germline V gene lookup returns CDR1 SEHNR and CDR2 FQNEAQ (reference sequence). The CDR3 here is CASSSYQGGYYGYTF. The CDR3 region has the DNA TGTGCCAGCAGCTCGTATCAGGGAGGGTACTATGGCTACACCTTC.

The CDR3 loop reads CSASSSSSSRYEQYF. The DNA of the CDR3 is TGCAGTGCTAGTTCGTCATCCTCAAGTAGATACGAGCAGTACTTC. The V call is TRBV20-1, the J call TRBJ2-7; no clear D. V lost 3 bases and J lost 4, with 19 bases in between. This CDR3 spans 15 amino acids. CDR1 DFQATT and CDR2 SNEGSKA come from the germline V gene (reference sequence).

The CDR3 sequence is CSARPRQGGFRAFF. In DNA form, the CDR3 reads TGCAGTGCTAGGCCTCGGCAGGGGGGGTTCCGGGCTTTCTTT. V usage is TRBV20-1 and J usage is TRBJ1-1; 7 bases line up with TRBD1. CDR3 length equals 14 residues. J lost 11 bases, V lost 3 bases, and 15 bases had no gene match. The germline V gene encodes CDR1 DFQATT and CDR2 SNEGSKA (reference sequence).

This clonotype was counted a few times. The chain uses TRBV10-3 and TRBJ1-2; D is uncertain. CDR3 length: 15 residues. V was pared by 0 bases and J by 4 bases, with 12 bases between. Germline V CDR1 and CDR2: ENHRY, SYGVKD. The CDR3 DNA follows: TGTGCCATCAGTGAGTCGCACGGGAGCGTCTATGGCTACACCTTC. Its protein is CAISESHGSVYGYTF.

The chain is built from TRBV9 and TRBJ2-1, with D unclear. Germline lookup yields CDR1 SGDLS and CDR2 YYNGEE. V shed 1 base and J shed 8 bases, with 13 bases lying between them. CDR3 length: 14 amino acids. The CDR3: CASSVTLPSHEQFF. The CDR3 DNA follows: TGTGCCAGCAGCGTAACCCTCCCGTCGCATGAGCAGTTCTTC.

In its sample, this clonotype was seen many times. The chain recombines TRBV29-1 with TRBJ2-3; D perhaps matches TRBD2 (6 bases). The V gene's germline CDR1 is SQVTM and CDR2 ANQGSEA. The CDR3 has 14 residues. Deletions cut 2 bases from V and 0 bases from J, with 9 bases between. The CDR3, as DNA: TGCAGCGTTGAATCGGCGGGGAGCACAGATACGCAGTATTTT. Residues: CSVESAGSTDTQYF.

This clonotype appeared many times. The genes are TRBV29-1 and TRBJ2-1; TRBD2 aligns across 10 bases. The CDR3 has 14 residues. Per germline, CDR1 SQVTM and CDR2 ANQGSEA. Unmatched junction bases numbered 12, after V lost 7 bases and J lost 9 bases. CDR3 amino acids: CSARAGGVFGEQFF. Here the CDR3 DNA reads TGCAGCGCGAGAGCGGGAGGGGTCTTTGGTGAGCAGTTCTTC.